The rows below give T cell receptor beta chains drawn from one sample of a study of blood T cell repertoires in COVID-19. Profiled with immunoSEQ multiplex PCR; TCRdb holds only in-frame clones, not every one. The sample includes fewer than 250,000 clones, 82% of them seen just once. Sequencing input: peripheral blood. The receptors come from a woman aged 55-75 years with COVID-19, enrolled during active disease. The CDR3 runs from the conserved cysteine through the conserved F or W. Fields, in order: V gene, clone size, J gene, D gene, CDR3 protein, CDR3 DNA. The D gene is left open where the match is weak. Clone size, where shown, is once, few, many, or a class for clones that have expanded.

>TRBV6-6|once|TRBJ1-1|.
CASSYMDIRNTEAFF
TGTGCCAGCAGTTACATGGACATAAGAAACACTGAAGCTTTCTTT
>TRBV4-2|once|TRBJ1-2|TRBD1
CASSRPGTGNYGYTF
TGTGCCAGCAGCCGACCCGGGACAGGGAATTATGGCTACACCTTC
>TRBV12-2|once|TRBJ1-3|.
CASRLDRGSGNTIYF
TGTGCAAGTCGGCTTGACAGGGGCTCTGGAAACACCATATATTTT
>TRBV5-1|.|TRBJ2-2|.
CASSLVDSSSGELFF
TGCGCCAGCAGCTTGGTTGACAGTTCCTCCGGGGAGCTGTTTTTT
>TRBV4-1|.|TRBJ2-7|TRBD1
CARDETGNWRASYEQYF
TGCGCCAGAGACGAGACAGGGAATTGGCGGGCATCATACGAGCAGTACTTC
>TRBV6-2/TRBV6-3|.|TRBJ2-7|TRBD1
CASSRTGGPYEQYF
TGTGCCAGCAGCAGGACAGGGGGCCCCTACGAGCAGTACTTC
>TRBV19|.|TRBJ2-6|TRBD1
CASRRDSASGANVLTF
TGTGCCAGTAGAAGGGACAGTGCCTCTGGGGCCAACGTCCTGACTTTC
>TRBV2|.|TRBJ2-5|.
CASRESRTDETQYF
TGTGCCAGCAGGGAATCCCGGACAGACGAGACCCAGTACTTC
>TRBV28|.|TRBJ1-3|TRBD1
CASSVGQGPGGNTIYF
TGTGCCAGCAGTGTTGGACAGGGGCCGGGGGGAAACACCATATATTTT
>TRBV14|.|TRBJ1-6|.
CASSQGRYNSPLHF
TGTGCCAGCAGCCAAGGCCGGTATAATTCACCCCTCCACTTT
>TRBV7-2|.|TRBJ2-1|TRBD2
CASSQLPSGVYNEQFF
TGTGCCAGCAGCCAACTCCCTAGCGGGGTATACAATGAGCAGTTCTTC
>TRBV27|.|TRBJ1-2|.
CASSPLIMDSYGYTF
TGTGCCAGCAGCCCCCTCATCATGGACAGCTATGGCTACACCTTC
>TRBV7-3|.|TRBJ1-6|.
CASSLKFQAPYNSPLHF
TGTGCCAGCAGCTTAAAGTTCCAGGCGCCCTATAATTCACCCCTCCACTTT
>TRBV7-8|.|TRBJ2-7|TRBD2
CASSPVGLAGGEQYF
TGTGCCAGCAGCCCCGTCGGACTAGCGGGAGGCGAGCAGTACTTC
>TRBV2|.|TRBJ1-5|.
CASSSDTSNQPQHF
TGTGCCAGCAGCTCGGACACTAGCAATCAGCCCCAGCATTTT
>TRBV7-9|.|TRBJ1-1|.
CASTKVPLLSAFF
TGTGCCAGCACTAAAGTCCCCCTTCTTTCCGCTTTCTTT
>TRBV28|.|TRBJ2-7|.
CASSWAGTYEQYF
TGTGCCAGCAGTTGGGCAGGGACCTACGAGCAGTACTTC
>TRBV25-1|.|TRBJ1-4|.
CASSDPRGTNEKLFF
TGTGCCAGCAGTGACCCTAGAGGAACTAATGAAAAACTGTTTTTT
>TRBV11-2|.|TRBJ2-7|TRBD1
CASSQGQGVPYEQYF
TGTGCCAGCAGTCAAGGACAGGGGGTACCCTACGAGCAGTACTTC
>TRBV4-2|.|TRBJ2-1|.
CASSQDQGGAGYNEQFF
TGTGCCAGCAGCCAAGATCAAGGGGGGGCGGGCTACAATGAGCAGTTCTTC
>TRBV19|.|TRBJ1-5|.
CASSIDSSNQPQHF
TGTGCCAGTAGTATAGATAGTAGCAATCAGCCCCAGCATTTT
>TRBV18|.|TRBJ1-1|TRBD1
CASFADRVNTEAFF
TGTGCCAGCTTTGCGGACAGGGTAAACACTGAAGCTTTCTTT
>TRBV7-3|.|TRBJ2-5|TRBD1
CASSGTGGQETQYF
TGTGCCAGCAGCGGAACAGGGGGCCAGGAGACCCAGTACTTC
>TRBV5-4|.|TRBJ2-4|.
CASSLRQSKNIQYF
TGTGCCAGCAGCCTCCGACAGTCCAAAAACATTCAGTACTTC
>TRBV19|.|TRBJ2-1|.
CASSIEALSEQFF
TGTGCCAGTAGTATTGAGGCCCTATCGGAGCAGTTCTTC
>TRBV6-5|.|TRBJ1-5|.
CASSSGLHQPQHF
TGTGCCAGCAGCTCCGGACTTCATCAGCCCCAGCATTTT
>TRBV10-3|few|TRBJ1-5|TRBD1
CAISEYTDRASNQPQHF
TGTGCCATCAGTGAGTATACAGACAGGGCAAGCAATCAGCCCCAGCATTTT
>TRBV6-1|once|TRBJ1-5|TRBD1
CASSDRGPRQPQHF
TGTGCCAGCAGTGACAGGGGGCCACGGCAGCCCCAGCATTTT
>TRBV2|.|TRBJ1-1|TRBD1
CASREQGVRAEAFF
TGTGCCAGCAGAGAACAGGGGGTTAGGGCTGAAGCTTTCTTT
>TRBV18|.|TRBJ1-1|TRBD1
CASSPETGFTEAFF
TGTGCCAGCTCACCGGAGACAGGGTTCACTGAAGCTTTCTTT
>TRBV23-1|.|TRBJ2-3|.
CASPLAGIADTQYF
TGCGCCAGCCCCCTGGCAGGGATCGCAGATACGCAGTATTTT
>TRBV20-1|once|TRBJ2-1|.
CSARRLIEQFF
TGCAGTGCCCGGAGACTGATCGAGCAGTTCTTC
>TRBV18|few|TRBJ2-7|TRBD2
CASSLATSKMVDEQYF
TGTGCCAGCTCGCTAGCGACTAGCAAAATGGTGGACGAGCAGTACTTC
>TRBV9|.|TRBJ1-2|.
CASSPQTGNYGYTF
TGTGCCAGCAGCCCTCAGACAGGAAACTATGGCTACACCTTC
>TRBV2|.|TRBJ2-2|.
CASSLDSFANTGELFF
TGTGCCAGCAGCCTAGACAGTTTCGCGAACACCGGGGAGCTGTTTTTT
>TRBV6-5|.|TRBJ1-2|.
CASSQGYYGYTF
TGTGCCAGCAGTCAGGGGTACTATGGCTACACCTTC
>TRBV28|.|TRBJ1-3|.
CASMLRGSGNTIYF
TGTGCCAGCATGTTGCGGGGTTCTGGAAACACCATATATTTT
>TRBV18|.|TRBJ1-1|TRBD1
CASSRTGGITEAFF
TGTGCCAGCTCAAGGACAGGGGGCATCACTGAAGCTTTCTTT
>TRBV30|.|TRBJ1-2|.
CAWSFFQAANYGYTF
TGTGCCTGGAGTTTTTTTCAGGCAGCTAACTATGGCTACACCTTC
>TRBV28|.|TRBJ1-2|TRBD1
CASGTGGNSYGYTF
TGTGCCAGTGGGACAGGGGGAAATTCCTATGGCTACACCTTC
>TRBV5-4|.|TRBJ2-7|.
CASSNMRAGSYEQYF
TGTGCCAGCAGCAACATGAGGGCGGGCTCCTACGAGCAGTACTTC
>TRBV5-1|.|TRBJ2-2|.
CASSLRQNPTGELFF
TGCGCCAGCAGCTTACGACAGAATCCAACCGGGGAGCTGTTTTTT
>TRBV7-7|.|TRBJ1-1|.
CASSLSEDTEAFF
TGTGCTAGCAGCTTATCCGAGGACACTGAAGCTTTCTTT
>TRBV28|.|TRBJ2-6|.
CASSLGQGHSGANVLTF
TGTGCCAGCAGTTTAGGGCAGGGGCACTCTGGGGCCAACGTCCTGACTTTC
>TRBV6-1|.|TRBJ1-3|TRBD1
CASSEASNRGAGNTIYF
TGTGCCAGCAGTGAAGCGAGCAACAGGGGGGCAGGAAACACCATATATTTT
>TRBV18|few|TRBJ1-6|.
CASLQSSNSPLHF
TGTGCCAGCTTACAGAGCAGTAATTCACCCCTCCACTTT
>TRBV27|.|TRBJ1-6|TRBD1
CASSPGGFSSVHF
TGTGCCAGCAGTCCAGGGGGGTTTTCGTCCGTCCACTTT
>TRBV5-1|.|TRBJ1-4|.
CASSLSSGTTNEKLFF
TGCGCCAGCAGCTTATCTTCAGGGACAACTAATGAAAAACTGTTTTTT
>TRBV10-1|.|TRBJ2-3|TRBD2
CASRTSGRAGTDTQYF
TGCGCCAGCAGGACTAGCGGGAGGGCCGGGACAGATACGCAGTATTTT
>TRBV14|.|TRBJ1-6|TRBD1
CASSQGQGRNSPLHF
TGTGCCAGCAGCCAAGGACAGGGGAGAAATTCACCCCTCCACTTT
>TRBV12-3/TRBV12-4|.|TRBJ1-5|TRBD1
CASSLTGGQPQHF
TGTGCCAGCAGTTTAACAGGGGGTCAGCCCCAGCATTTT
>TRBV4-2|.|TRBJ1-5|TRBD1
CASSPEPDRGVQPQHF
TGTGCCAGCAGCCCCGAACCGGACAGGGGGGTCCAGCCCCAGCATTTT
>TRBV25-1|.|TRBJ2-5|TRBD1
CASSDDLPGQEEETQYF
TGTGCCAGCAGTGACGATCTACCTGGACAGGAAGAAGAGACCCAGTACTTC
>TRBV5-4|.|TRBJ2-2|.
CASSLKRVASSGELFF
TGTGCCAGCAGTCTCAAGCGGGTAGCGAGCTCCGGGGAGCTGTTTTTT
>TRBV19|few|TRBJ1-5|.
CASIGERGLRGGNQPQHF
TGTGCCAGTATCGGTGAGCGGGGACTTAGGGGTGGCAATCAGCCCCAGCATTTT
>TRBV9|many|TRBJ2-2|TRBD1
CASSGGGSNTGELFF
TGTGCCAGCAGCGGAGGGGGCTCGAACACCGGGGAGCTGTTTTTT
>TRBV5-6|.|TRBJ1-1|TRBD1
CASSILQGATFLNTEAFF
TGTGCCAGCAGCATCCTTCAGGGGGCTACCTTTCTTAACACTGAAGCTTTCTTT
>TRBV6-2/TRBV6-3|.|TRBJ2-3|.
CASSYPGRGTQYF
TGTGCCAGCAGTTACCCCGGGAGAGGTACGCAGTATTTT